Listed here are 17 T cell receptor beta chains from one sample, sequenced in a study of shared clonotypes between healthy human individuals (dated by TCRdb to the early 2020s). The library was prepared using the immunoSEQ multiplex PCR assay. TCRdb stores this immuneACCESS table with in-frame sequences only. Part of the clones is absent; in the studies checked, under half of the shortfall reflects unresolved V genes, and no reason is known for the rest. Counted in this sample were 1 million to 1.2 million clones; 60% to 80% of them appeared once. The ten largest make up roughly 0.9% of the sample. The sample taken for sequencing was memory CD4+ T cells from PBMCs. The sample's cell subset or site label is to be understood as: CD45RA-negative fraction. These receptors all come from a young man in good health. Some clones in this sample may be carry-over from other donors' samples.

This clone appeared once. The chain couples TRBV7-9 to TRBJ1-1, with unresolved D. This CDR3 spans 13 amino acids. V gave up 5 bases and J gave up 7 bases, with 14 bases separating them. The germline CDR1 and CDR2 sequences are SEHNR and FQNEAQ (reference sequence). The CDR3 DNA is TGTGCCAGCAGCAAAATGGGTTTGGGTGAAGCTTTCTTT. Amino acid sequence: CASSKMGLGEAFF.

V and J are TRBV10-3 and TRBJ2-2; D unresolved. This CDR3 has 13 amino acids. Germline-derived CDR1 and CDR2 are ENHRY and SYGVKD. Trimming cost V 6 bases and J 1 base, with 6 bases left between them. The CDR3 loop is CAISPQNTGELFF. In DNA, the CDR3 is TGTGCCATCAGCCCTCAGAACACCGGGGAGCTGTTTTTT.

The CDR3 protein is CASSESFGRKITEAFF. The CDR3 DNA is TGTGCCAGCAGTGAATCCTTTGGGAGGAAGATCACTGAAGCTTTCTTT. The chain has TRBV6-1 and TRBJ1-1; no clear D gene. The CDR3 spans 16 residues. Trimming pared 2 bases from V and 4 bases from J, leaving 17 bases between. The germline CDR1 and CDR2 sequences are MNHNS and SASEGT.

The chain uses TRBV7-8 and TRBJ2-5, with TRBD2 matching 11 bases. CDR3 size: 14 residues. Germline V gene data show CDR1 as SGHVS and CDR2 as FQNEAQ. V dropped 10 bases and J dropped 1; count of bases not matched to a gene: 5. The CDR3: CATTGTSGQETQYF. CDR3 DNA: TGTGCCACGACCGGGACTAGCGGCCAAGAGACCCAGTACTTC.

Comments on this clone: A much larger clone sits a single nucleotide away, making a read error possible. Different DNA sequences within this sample yield the same CDR3. This chain joins TRBV2 and TRBJ1-2, with D perhaps TRBD1 (5 bases). The CDR3 totals 13 residues. The V end lost 5 bases, the J end lost 8 bases, and 15 bases lay between the germline ends. CDR1 and CDR2 from the germline V gene are SNHLY and FYNNEI. CDR3 in DNA: TGTGCCAGCAGTCCGACTGGGACGGACGGCTACACCTTC. Its protein product is CASSPTGTDGYTF.

J is TRBJ2-5 and V is TRBV6-1; D not resolved. The CDR3 is 16 amino acids. Trimming removed 1 base at V and 5 bases at J, with 17 bases between. CDR1 and CDR2 (germline): MNHNS, SASEGT. CDR3 loop: CASSEVNLLGGETQYF. The CDR3 DNA reads TGTGCCAGCAGTGAAGTGAATTTGCTGGGTGGGGAGACCCAGTACTTC.

This clone was detected only once. One base away lies a much larger clone, so this may be a sequencing read error. The chain carries TRBV30 and TRBJ1-1; D is unresolved. There are 12 residues in the CDR3. V gave up 0 bases and J gave up 11 bases, with 13 bases separating them. Germline loops: CDR1 GTSNPN, CDR2 SVGIG (reference sequence). The CDR3 region has the DNA TGTGCCTGGAGTGTACGGGGAGGGAAGGCTTTCTTT. Translated: CAWSVRGGKAFF.

The chain has TRBV30 and TRBJ1-5, with a weak D call TRBD1 (6 bases). The CDR3 length is 15 residues. Germline V CDR1 and CDR2: GTSNPN, SVGIG (reference sequence). V was clipped by 1 base and J by 6 bases, with 16 bases between them. CDR3 in amino acids: CAWSEGTLLGQPQHF. For the CDR3, the DNA is TGTGCCTGGAGTGAGGGGACACTCTTGGGTCAGCCCCAGCATTTT.

The V call is TRBV2, the J call TRBJ2-1; 12 nucleotides match TRBD2. After removal of 6 bases from V and 6 bases from J, the junction contained 6 bases not matched to a gene. Germline CDR1 is SNHLY and CDR2 is FYNNEI. This CDR3 has 15 amino acids. Here the CDR3 DNA reads TGTGCCAGCAGCGAGAGGACTAGCGGGATCAATGAGCAGTTCTTC. It translates to CASSERTSGINEQFF. The variable domain in full, completed from reference TRBV2 and TRBJ2-1, reads EPEVTQTPSHQVTQMGQEVILRCVPISNHLYFYWYRQILGQKVEFLVSFYNNEISEKSEIFDDQFSVERPDGSNFTLKIRSTKLEDSAMYFCASSERTSGINEQFFGPGTRLTVL.

The sample holds a few counts of this clone. The V gene is TRBV11-2, the J gene TRBJ1-2, with a weak D call TRBD1 (5 bases). The germline CDR1 and CDR2 sequences are SGHAT and FQNNGV. V gave up 5 bases and J gave up 7 bases, with 14 bases separating them. The CDR3 extends over 13 amino acids. The CDR3 sequence: CASSHLGDGGYTF. As DNA, the CDR3 is TGTGCCAGCAGCCATCTGGGGGACGGTGGCTACACCTTC.

This chain connects TRBV29-1 to TRBJ2-7, with TRBD2 matching over 10 bases. Trimming at V came to 7 bases and at J to 5 bases, leaving 8 bases not matched to a gene. CDR1 is SQVTM and CDR2 is ANQGSEA in the germline V gene. The CDR3 loop spans 13 amino acids. CDR3 sequence (DNA): TGCAGCGGTCATCTAGCGGGAGAAAACGAGCAGTACTTC. Its translation: CSGHLAGENEQYF.

This clone was counted once. The chain joins TRBV25-1 to TRBJ2-3, with a weak D call TRBD2 (6 bases). V shed 5 bases and J shed 4 bases, with 10 bases lying between them. This CDR3 contains 13 residues. Germline V gene data show CDR1 as MGHDK and CDR2 as SYGVNS. The CDR3 region is CASSSGSPDTQYF. CDR3 nucleotides: TGTGCCAGCAGTTCCGGGAGCCCAGATACGCAGTATTTT.

About this clone itself: Other DNA sequences of this sample code for an identical CDR3. The V gene is TRBV5-1, the J gene TRBJ2-1, with TRBD2 identical over 14 bases. In germline, CDR1 is SGHRS, CDR2 YFSETQ. The V and J ends lost 4 bases and 6 bases, in that order; junction bases with no gene match: 3. This CDR3 contains 15 residues. The CDR3 here is CASSKGLAGGNEQFF. DNA for the CDR3: TGCGCCAGCAGCAAAGGACTAGCGGGAGGCAATGAGCAGTTCTTC.

The J gene is TRBJ2-7, the V gene TRBV28, with D uncertain. CDR3 length equals 13 residues. The germline V and J ends were trimmed by 8 bases and 0 bases, with 11 bases remaining between them. Germline lookup yields CDR1 MDHEN and CDR2 SYDVKM. The CDR3 loop reads CASGQSFSYEQYF. The CDR3 region has the DNA TGTGCCAGCGGCCAATCATTCTCCTACGAGCAGTACTTC.

Of note for this clone: Since a much larger clone is just one base distant, this may be a read error. V gene TRBV4-1 combines with J gene TRBJ1-2, with TRBD1 matching over 10 bases. From germline, CDR1 is MGHRA and CDR2 YSYEKL. The CDR3 covers 14 residues. V lost 3 bases to trimming and J lost 3 bases; unmatched junction nucleotides: 1. CDR3 coding DNA: TGCGCCAGCAGCCAGGGGACAGGGGACTATGGCTACACCTTC. It codes for CASSQGTGDYGYTF.

Concerning this clone itself: At the DNA level, this CDR3 is encoded by other sequences in the same sample as well. The chain employs TRBV28 and TRBJ1-1, with a weak D call TRBD1 (5 bases). CDR1 MDHEN and CDR2 SYDVKM come from the germline V gene. The CDR3 has 14 residues. The ends were cut back, 5 bases at V and 0 bases at J, with 10 bases in the middle. The CDR3 region has the DNA TGTGCCAGCAGTAGGGGACTCCTGAACACTGAAGCTTTCTTT. It is translated as CASSRGLLNTEAFF.

The rearrangement uses TRBV30 and TRBJ1-4, with D unresolved. Germline CDR1 and CDR2: GTSNPN and SVGIG (reference sequence). The V end was cut by 1 base, the J end by 6 bases, with 6 bases between. CDR3 length: 12 residues. CDR3 DNA sequence: TGTGCCTGGAGTGCCCGGTATGAAAAACTGTTTTTT. Its protein product is CAWSARYEKLFF.